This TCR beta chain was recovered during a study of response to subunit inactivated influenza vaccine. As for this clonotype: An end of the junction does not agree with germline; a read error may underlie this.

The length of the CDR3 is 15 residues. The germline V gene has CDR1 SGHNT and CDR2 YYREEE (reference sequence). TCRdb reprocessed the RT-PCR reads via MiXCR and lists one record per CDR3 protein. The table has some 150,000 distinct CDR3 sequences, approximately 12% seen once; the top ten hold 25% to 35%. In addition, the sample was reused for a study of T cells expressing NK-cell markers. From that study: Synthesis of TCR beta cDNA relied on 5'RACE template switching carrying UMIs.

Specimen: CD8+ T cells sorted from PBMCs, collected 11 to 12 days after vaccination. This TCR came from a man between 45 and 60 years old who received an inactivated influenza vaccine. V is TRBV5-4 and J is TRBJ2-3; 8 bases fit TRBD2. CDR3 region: CGSSFGGGGIDTQYF. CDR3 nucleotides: TGTGGCAGCAGCTTCGGCGGCGGGGGGATAGATACGCAGTATTTT. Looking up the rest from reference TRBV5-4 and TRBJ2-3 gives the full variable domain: ETGVTQSPTHLIKTRGQQVTLRCSSQSGHNTVSWYQQALGQGPQFIFQYYREEENGRGNFPPRFSGLQFPNYSSELNVNALELDDSALYLCGSSFGGGGIDTQYFGPGTRLTVL.